Listed here are 19 T cell receptor beta chains from one sample, sequenced in a study of beta chain features in type 1 diabetes. The investigators reverse transcribed all of the isolated RNA, so they sequenced expressed TCRB transcripts. TCRdb's copy holds only in-frame clones and misses some; the assay was immunoSEQ multiplex PCR. This table has 310,000 or so clones, 8% appearing once. Sequenced input: central memory CD4+ T cells from blood. Receptors originate from a woman between 18 and 30 years old in good health.

This clone was counted at least ten times. V and J are TRBV2 and TRBJ2-3; no clear D. V gave up 6 bases and J gave up 2 bases, with 9 bases separating them. The CDR3 spans 13 residues. Germline V gene sequence: CDR1 SNHLY, CDR2 FYNNEI. CDR3 sequence reads: CASRSRLTDTQYF. CDR3 nucleotides: TGTGCCAGCAGATCGAGACTCACAGATACGCAGTATTTT.

The V and J genes are TRBV9 and TRBJ1-5; D remains unclear. CDR1 is SGDLS, CDR2 YYNGEE, per germline. Trimming took off 4 bases at V and 4 bases at J, with 9 bases between the two ends. The CDR3 totals 13 residues. CDR3 sequence (DNA): TGTGCCAGCAGCTCCAGGACGAATCAGCCCCAGCATTTT. It codes for CASSSRTNQPQHF.

Only a few counts were recorded for this clone. The rearrangement links TRBV7-2 to TRBJ1-2; TRBD1 matches at 7 bases. This CDR3 is 14 amino acids long. The V gene's germline CDR1 is SGHTA and CDR2 FQGNSA. Losses at the gene ends were 6 bases for V and 0 bases for J; bases not matched to a gene: 4. The CDR3, as DNA: TGTGCCAGCAGTCGGGACAGCTCTAACTATGGCTACACCTTC. Amino acid sequence: CASSRDSSNYGYTF.

Many counts were recorded for this clone. The chain couples TRBV7-2 to TRBJ1-2, with 8 positions matching TRBD1. The CDR3 is 17 residues long. Per germline, CDR1 SGHTA and CDR2 FQGNSA. V was pared by 2 bases and J by 6 bases, with 14 bases of the junction left unmatched. CDR3 coding DNA: TGTGCCAGCAGCTTAATGATTACCGGGACAGGCCAAGATGGCTACACCTTC. This gives the protein CASSLMITGTGQDGYTF.

This clone was observed a handful of times. The chain employs TRBV15 and TRBJ2-5, with D perhaps TRBD2 (5 bases). Trimming cost V 3 bases and J 4 bases, with 9 bases left between them. The germline CDR1 and CDR2 sequences are LNHNV and YYDKDF (reference sequence). The length of the CDR3 is 13 residues. For the CDR3, the DNA is TGTGCCACCAGCAGGGGGAGACGAGAGACCCAGTACTTC. The encoded protein is CATSRGRRETQYF.

This clone has more than one count but fewer than ten. The chain couples TRBV5-4 to TRBJ2-2; no reliable D call. V lost 3 bases, J lost 0 bases, and 6 bases lay in between. Germline V lookup: CDR1 SGHNT, CDR2 YYREEE (reference sequence). The CDR3 loop spans 14 amino acids. CDR3 loop: CASSSQSNTGELFF. The CDR3 DNA sequence: TGTGCCAGCAGCTCTCAATCGAACACCGGGGAGCTGTTTTTT.

This clone was detected a few times. The chain is built from TRBV29-1 and TRBJ1-6; 7 bases align to TRBD1. The ends lost 6 bases at V and 6 bases at J; junction bases unmatched: 5. Germline CDR1 SQVTM, CDR2 ANQGSEA. This CDR3 is 13 amino acids long. CDR3 loop: CSVRQGGNSPLHF. The CDR3 DNA follows: TGCAGCGTGAGACAGGGTGGTAATTCACCCCTCCACTTT.

This clone was detected ten times or more. This chain links TRBV27 with TRBJ2-7, with 14 positions matching TRBD2. The junction had 10 bases not matched to a gene; V was cut back by 5 bases and J by 7 bases. The germline gives CDR1 MNHEY, CDR2 SMNVEV (reference sequence). CDR3 length: 16 residues. The CDR3 sequence is CASSTRTSGRIVEQYF. The CDR3 region has the DNA TGTGCCAGCAGTACAAGGACTAGCGGGAGGATAGTAGAGCAGTACTTC.

The sample holds a few counts of this clone. This chain connects TRBV10-3 to TRBJ2-5; 7 bases fit TRBD2. V shed 4 bases and J 3 bases; nucleotides not matched to a gene: 8. Germline V gene sequence: CDR1 ENHRY, CDR2 SYGVKD. The CDR3 is made up of 15 amino acids. The CDR3 coding sequence is TGTGCCATCAGTGGGCCCCTAGCGGACAAAGAGACCCAGTACTTC. This sequence encodes CAISGPLADKETQYF.

The chain combines TRBV7-8 with TRBJ2-5; unclear D gene. Germline V lookup: CDR1 SGHVS, CDR2 FQNEAQ. V was shortened by 10 bases and J by 4 bases, with 16 bases between the two germline ends. This CDR3 contains 13 residues. This CDR3 reads CANAPLVLETQYF. The CDR3 DNA reads TGTGCCAACGCCCCCCTCGTGCTAGAGACCCAGTACTTC. The complete variable domain, with remaining parts taken from reference TRBV7-8 and TRBJ2-5, reads GAGVSQSPRYKVAKRGQDVALRCDPISGHVSLFWYQQALGQGPEFLTYFQNEAQLDKSGLPSDRFFAERPEGSVSTLKIQRTQQEDSAVYLCANAPLVLETQYFGPGTRLLVL.

There are a few counts of this clone. CDR3 in DNA: TGTGCCAGCTCACTAAAATTCCCGGGACAGGGGTACAATGAGCAGTTCTTC. Encoded protein: CASSLKFPGQGYNEQFF. This chain joins TRBV18 and TRBJ2-1; 10 nucleotides line up with TRBD1. This CDR3 is 17 amino acids long. Germline V CDR1 and CDR2: KGHSH, LQKENI. Losses at the gene ends were 4 bases for V and 4 bases for J; bases not matched to a gene: 10. Drawing the rest from reference TRBV18 and TRBJ2-1, the complete variable domain is NAGVMQNPRHLVRRRGQEARLRCSPMKGHSHVYWYRQLPEEGLKFMVYLQKENIIDESGMPKERFSAEFPKEGPSILRIQQVVRGDSAAYFCASSLKFPGQGYNEQFFGPGTRLTVL.

The chain combines TRBV5-6 with TRBJ1-2; no firm D call. The CDR3 sequence is 13 residues long. Germline V lookup: CDR1 SGHDT, CDR2 YYEEEE. The V gene lost 0 bases and the J gene lost 8 bases, with 11 bases spanning the gap. The CDR3 loop reads CASSLEGHEGYTF. DNA for the CDR3: TGTGCCAGCAGCTTGGAGGGCCATGAGGGCTACACCTTC.

This clone occurred many times. The gene calls are TRBV28 and TRBJ1-1; perhaps TRBD1 as D (5 bases). From germline, CDR1 is MDHEN and CDR2 SYDVKM. The V and J ends lost 3 bases and 2 bases respectively, with 7 bases between them. The CDR3 has 13 residues. CDR3 sequence reads: CASSFGANTEAFF. In DNA, the CDR3 is TGTGCCAGCAGTTTCGGGGCCAACACTGAAGCTTTCTTT.

The gene calls are TRBV18 and TRBJ2-1; 8 bases line up with TRBD1. The junction had 9 bases not matched to a gene; V was cut back by 3 bases and J by 14 bases. Germline V gene data show CDR1 as KGHSH and CDR2 as LQKENI. The CDR3 has 13 amino acids. This CDR3 reads CASSPEFGQGEFF. As DNA, the CDR3 is TGTGCCAGCTCACCGGAATTTGGACAGGGCGAGTTCTTC.

This clone was counted many times. This sequence joins TRBV7-9 and TRBJ1-2; a possible D gene is TRBD1 (5 bases). Germline V CDR1 and CDR2: SEHNR, FQNEAQ (reference sequence). Trimming cost V 5 bases and J 7 bases, with 11 bases left between them. This CDR3 comprises 12 residues. The chain's CDR3 is CASSQEDSGYTF. CDR3 coding DNA: TGTGCCAGCAGCCAGGAAGACAGTGGCTACACCTTC.

The chain employs TRBV19 and TRBJ2-3; TRBD1 matches at 10 bases. V trimming: 4 bases; J trimming: 4 bases; junction bases outside the gene matches: 5. The CDR3 extends over 15 amino acids. CDR1 is LNHDA, CDR2 SQIVND, per germline (reference sequence). Here the CDR3 reads CASSTPGQGPDTQYF. CDR3 nucleotides: TGTGCCAGTAGTACGCCGGGACAGGGGCCAGATACGCAGTATTTT.

This clone was counted many times. The V and J genes are TRBV14 and TRBJ1-4; D gene ambiguous. Trimming removed 2 bases at V and 8 bases at J, with 24 bases between. CDR1 and CDR2 from the germline V gene are SGHDN and FVKESK. CDR3 size: 18 residues. CDR3 loop: CASSQYHRGRRVMEKLFF. The CDR3 region has the DNA TGTGCCAGCAGCCAATATCATCGGGGAAGGCGAGTGATGGAAAAACTGTTTTTT.

This clone appeared many times. The rearrangement links TRBV4-2 to TRBJ1-4, with D unclear. Trimming stripped 0 bases from V and 3 bases from J, with 8 bases between. This CDR3 has 15 amino acids. Germline lookup yields CDR1 LGHNA and CDR2 YNFKEQ. CDR3 sequence (DNA): TGTGCCAGCAGCCAAGATTGGCAGTCTAATGAAAAACTGTTTTTT. Its protein is CASSQDWQSNEKLFF.

The J gene is TRBJ2-1, the V gene TRBV11-2, with TRBD2 matching over 8 bases. The junction had 9 bases not matched to a gene; V was cut back by 0 bases and J by 8 bases. The germline V gene encodes CDR1 SGHAT and CDR2 FQNNGV. CDR3 length equals 16 residues. CDR3 nucleotides: TGTGCCAGCAGCTTAGAGTGGAAAGCGGGAGTCTATGAGCAGTTCTTC. Its protein is CASSLEWKAGVYEQFF.